Presented here are 4 T cell receptor beta chains from one specimen sequenced in a study of cytomegalovirus exposure and HLA in healthy donors (TCRdb year 2017). Libraries were built with the immunoSEQ multiplex PCR assay. Here the immuneACCESS table is served through TCRdb, limited to in-frame sequences with V and J called. Missing clones are a known gap in these copies; in checked studies unresolved V genes cover under half, and the rest lacks a known reason. Across this sample there are 110,000 to 150,000 clones, with 80% to 90% seen only once. Approximately 9.2% of the sample is taken by the ten largest. Sequencing input: PBMCs. These receptors were taken from a woman aged 18-29 years in good health and CMV-seropositive.

The V and J genes are TRBV2 and TRBJ2-7; the D gene is possibly TRBD2 (5 bases). Trimming pared 5 bases from V and 3 bases from J, leaving 26 bases between. CDR1 and CDR2 from the germline V gene are SNHLY and FYNNEI. There are 18 residues in the CDR3. The DNA for the CDR3 is TGTGCCAGCAGTTTTCGGCCGAGGGCTGCGGTGAGGATCTACGAGCAGTACTTC. Protein sequence: CASSFRPRAAVRIYEQYF.

There are a few counts of this clone. This chain links TRBV7-9 with TRBJ1-2; 9 nucleotides match TRBD1. CDR1 and CDR2 from the germline V gene are SEHNR and FQNEAQ (reference sequence). V dropped 5 bases and J dropped 4; count of bases not matched to a gene: 5. This CDR3 comprises 14 residues. The CDR3 coding sequence is TGTGCCAGCAGCGGGACAGGGCAAGTCTATGGCTACACCTTC. This translates into CASSGTGQVYGYTF. Full variable domain (missing parts from reference TRBV7-9 and TRBJ1-2): DTGVSQNPRHKITKRGQNVTFRCDPISEHNRLYWYRQTLGQGPEFLTYFQNEAQLEKSRLLSDRFSAERPKGSFSTLEIQRTEQGDSAMYLCASSGTGQVYGYTFGSGTRLTVV.

This rearrangement joins TRBV5-8 to TRBJ1-2; 7 bases match TRBD1. This CDR3 spans 17 amino acids. CDR1 and CDR2 from the germline V gene are SGHTS and YDEGEE. The trim removed 4 bases at V and 0 bases at J, leaving 12 bases unmatched. CDR3 nucleotides: TGTGCCAGCAGCCTATCTCCAATAGGGACAGCTAACTATGGCTACACCTTC. This encodes CASSLSPIGTANYGYTF.

The CDR3 is CASSDLQGDSYEQYF. CDR3 nucleotides: TGTGCCAGCAGTGATTTGCAGGGGGACTCCTACGAGCAGTACTTC. V and J are TRBV2 and TRBJ2-7; TRBD1 aligns across 7 bases. Germline-derived CDR1 and CDR2 are SNHLY and FYNNEI. V gave up 3 bases and J gave up 0 bases; unmatched junction bases: 5. The CDR3 loop spans 15 amino acids.